This T cell receptor beta chain stems from a study of cytomegalovirus exposure and HLA in healthy donors. The study's findings and limits: In a later analysis, the majority of CMV-associated beta chains seemingly showed HLA restriction. TRBV6-2, TRBV6-3 and other indistinguishable V segments were excluded.

Concerning this clone: Its antigen is not identified.

Primers included in the PCR were 60 Vbeta and 13 Jbeta primers. Data came from immunoSEQ multiplex PCR; TCRdb stores just in-frame clones and leaves some out. Of fewer than 200,000 clones in the sample, 60% to 80% were seen once. The V segment lost 0 bases and the J segment 5 bases; nucleotides outside the gene matches: 14. This CDR3 contains 18 residues. The receptor comes from a woman aged 45-59 years in good health and CMV-seropositive. Sequences were obtained from PBMCs. V is TRBV23-1 and J is TRBJ1-1, with TRBD1 identical over 8 bases. TRBV23-1 qualifies as an ORF whose function is uncertain. The CDR3 nucleotides are TGCGCCAGCAGTCAATCTGGGGAAGACAGGGGAGGAAGAACTGAAGCTTTCTTT. This gives the protein CASSQSGEDRGGRTEAFF.